Shown below are 27 T cell receptor beta chains from a single sample sequenced in a study of T cells in Graves' hyperthyroidism and ophthalmopathy. TCR beta CDR3 sequences were amplified from RNA transcripts. HTBI primers drove first-round RT-PCR of the TCR CDR3. Each CDR3 protein gets one entry after TCRdb re-called the multiplex PCR reads with MiXCR. The data hold about 560,000 distinct CDR3 sequences, with about a sixth observed a single time. Sequenced sample: blood. These receptors came from a woman between 18 and 29 years old with Graves' hyperthyroidism.

The chain is built from TRBV19 and TRBJ2-7; 9 nucleotides line up with TRBD2. Germline V gene data show CDR1 as LNHDA and CDR2 as SQIVND (reference sequence). Losses at the gene ends were 5 bases for V and 4 bases for J; bases not matched to a gene: 9. The length of the CDR3 is 15 residues. The CDR3 nucleotides read TGTGCCAGTAGTCGTTTTAGCGGGAGTTTATACGAGCAGTACTTC. Translating it yields CASSRFSGSLYEQYF.

The genes are TRBV12-3 or TRBV12-4 and TRBJ1-6, with D hard to call. Trimming took off 6 bases at V and 7 bases at J, with 7 bases between the two ends. The CDR3 length is 12 residues. In nucleotides, the CDR3 is TGTGCCAGCAGGGCCTCGAATTCACCCCTCCACTTT. Amino acids: CASRASNSPLHF.

The chain combines TRBV7-9 with TRBJ2-5; TRBD2 matches 10 bases. This CDR3 is 17 amino acids long. Germline V gene sequence: CDR1 SEHNR, CDR2 FQNEAQ (reference sequence). After removal of 1 base from V and 2 bases from J, the junction contained 7 bases not matched to a gene. Here the CDR3 DNA reads TGTGCCAGCAGCTTAGGGCTAGCGGGGGCCGCTCAAGAGACCCAGTACTTC. Its protein product is CASSLGLAGAAQETQYF.

V usage is TRBV6-1 and J usage is TRBJ1-5; D gene uncertain. CDR1 MNHNS and CDR2 SASEGT come from the germline V gene. Trimming removed 6 bases at V and 0 bases at J, with 12 bases between. The CDR3 runs 15 residues. The CDR3 loop reads CASSPSWSSNQPQHF. Written as DNA, the CDR3 is TGTGCCAGCAGCCCTAGTTGGAGTAGCAATCAGCCCCAGCATTTT.

This clonotype was recorded many times. In DNA form, the CDR3 reads TGTGCCAGCAGTACCAAACTAGCGGGAAGTAAAGATACGCAGTATTTT. This translates into CASSTKLAGSKDTQYF. The chain employs TRBV28 and TRBJ2-3; TRBD2 aligns across 10 bases. Germline V lookup: CDR1 MDHEN, CDR2 SYDVKM. The junction had 10 bases not matched to a gene; V was cut back by 5 bases and J by 5 bases. The CDR3 runs to 16 residues. The full variable domain, its missing parts supplied by reference TRBV28 and TRBJ2-3, is DVKVTQSSRYLVKRTGEKVFLECVQDMDHENMFWYRQDPGLGLRLIYFSYDVKMKEKGDIPEGYSVSREKKERFSLILESASTNQTSMYLCASSTKLAGSKDTQYFGPGTRLTVL.

The sample holds many counts of this clonotype. The V call is TRBV28, the J call TRBJ2-3; TRBD2 agrees at 12 bases. J gave up 0 bases and V 6 bases, and 10 bases lay outside the gene matches. CDR1 MDHEN and CDR2 SYDVKM come from the germline V gene. The CDR3 loop spans 18 amino acids. CDR3 nucleotides: TGTGCCAGCAGCCAACTAGCGGGAGGATTCCCTAGCACAGATACGCAGTATTTT. This codes for CASSQLAGGFPSTDTQYF.

In this sample, this clonotype turned up a few times. The chain employs TRBV27 and TRBJ1-2; TRBD1 might be the D (5 bases). Trimming removed 4 bases at V and 7 bases at J, with 22 bases between. The CDR3 contains 16 residues. The V gene's germline CDR1 is MNHEY and CDR2 SMNVEV (reference sequence). CDR3 in DNA: TGTGCCAGCAGTTCTATGGGACTCCTTGGTGTGTCTGGCTACACCTTC. It specifies CASSSMGLLGVSGYTF.

In this sample, this clonotype turned up many times. The chain carries TRBV18 and TRBJ2-3; no reliable D call. V shed 2 bases and J shed 2 bases, with 8 bases lying between them. This CDR3 region has 14 residues. In germline, CDR1 is KGHSH, CDR2 LQKENI. CDR3 nucleotide sequence: TGTGCCAGCTCACCAATGCAGAACACAGATACGCAGTATTTT. Residues: CASSPMQNTDTQYF.

This clonotype was counted ten times or more. The chain recombines TRBV7-8 with TRBJ1-1; D unclear. The CDR3 has 14 residues. Trimming shortened V by 1 base and J by 1 base, and 7 bases separated the two germline ends. Per germline, CDR1 SGHVS and CDR2 FQNEAQ. CDR3 in amino acids: CASSLGSWNTEAFF. The CDR3, as DNA: TGTGCCAGCAGCTTAGGATCCTGGAACACTGAAGCTTTCTTT.

This clonotype was detected many times. This chain links TRBV7-8 with TRBJ2-3; 8 bases line up with TRBD2. Per germline, CDR1 SGHVS and CDR2 FQNEAQ. The J segment lost 4 bases and the V segment lost 4 bases, leaving 7 bases of the junction unmatched. The CDR3 runs 15 residues. CDR3 in amino acids: CASSSGLAEADTQYF. CDR3 DNA: TGTGCCAGCAGCTCAGGACTAGCTGAGGCAGATACGCAGTATTTT.

This clonotype was observed at least ten times. V is TRBV3-1 and J is TRBJ1-2, with 7 bases that match TRBD1. Trimming removed 1 base from V and 4 bases from J; junction bases left unmatched: 6. Per the germline V gene, CDR1 is LGHDT and CDR2 is YNNKEL (reference sequence). The CDR3 runs to 15 residues. CDR3 sequence (DNA): TGTGCCAGCAGCCAAGCGGACAGGACGTCCTATGGCTACACCTTC. Its translation is CASSQADRTSYGYTF.

There are many counts of this clonotype. This chain joins TRBV12-3 or TRBV12-4 and TRBJ2-1, with 8 nucleotides matching TRBD1. This CDR3 has 17 residues. V shed 3 bases and J 8 bases; nucleotides not matched to a gene: 15. CDR3 nucleotide sequence: TGTGCCAGCAGTTTCGGGGACAGGTTAACCCTTACGGATGAGCAGTTCTTC. It specifies CASSFGDRLTLTDEQFF.

This chain links TRBV20-1 with TRBJ1-5, with D unresolved. This CDR3 is built from 16 residues. Germline CDR1 and CDR2: DFQATT and SNEGSKA (reference sequence). Trimming took off 5 bases at V and 0 bases at J, with 17 bases between the two ends. The CDR3 sequence: CSASGPQTYSNQPQHF. CDR3 DNA: TGCAGTGCTTCCGGACCGCAGACCTATAGCAATCAGCCCCAGCATTTT.

This clonotype was recorded at least ten times. The V call is TRBV11-2, the J call TRBJ2-1; tentative D call: TRBD2 (5 bases). This CDR3 spans 12 amino acids. Germline CDR1 SGHAT, CDR2 FQNNGV. V was cut by 3 bases and J by 10 bases, with 10 bases left in between. CDR3 protein: CASSFAGLEQFF. The CDR3 nucleotides are TGTGCCAGCAGCTTTGCCGGACTCGAGCAGTTCTTC. The full variable domain, completed using reference TRBV11-2 and TRBJ2-1, is EAGVAQSPRYKIIEKRQSVAFWCNPISGHATLYWYQQILGQGPKLLIQFQNNGVVDDSQLPKDRFSAERLKGVDSTLKIQPAKLEDSAVYLCASSFAGLEQFFGPGTRLTVL.

This chain connects TRBV6-2 or TRBV6-3 to TRBJ2-1, with a tentative D call TRBD2 (6 bases). Germline V gene lookup returns CDR1 MNHEY and CDR2 SVGEGT. V was pared by 5 bases and J by 5 bases, with 19 bases between. The CDR3 is 16 amino acids. DNA of the CDR3: TGTGCCAGCAGTGGCCCCTGGCGGGAAGGTGACAATGAGCAGTTCTTC. Translation: CASSGPWREGDNEQFF.

The V and J genes are TRBV6-1 and TRBJ2-1, with 16 bases aligning to TRBD2. The CDR3 contains 20 residues. Germline trimming cut 4 bases from V and 0 bases from J; bases unmatched to any gene: 9. CDR1 MNHNS and CDR2 SASEGT come from the germline V gene. CDR3 coding DNA: TGTGCCAGCAGTGGACCGGGACTAGCGGGGGGGTTTATCTCCTACAATGAGCAGTTCTTC. Amino acid sequence: CASSGPGLAGGFISYNEQFF.

This clonotype was found many times. This chain links TRBV29-1 with TRBJ1-4, with TRBD1 matching 8 bases. This CDR3 spans 12 amino acids. With 6 bases clipped from V and 7 bases from J, the junction kept 4 bases outside the gene matches. The V gene's germline CDR1 is SQVTM and CDR2 ANQGSEA. CDR3: CSVEQGAEKLFF. CDR3 DNA: TGCAGCGTGGAGCAGGGGGCTGAAAAACTGTTTTTT.

This rearrangement joins TRBV28 to TRBJ2-7; D gene uncertain. V shed 2 bases and J shed 3 bases, with 11 bases lying between them. Germline loops: CDR1 MDHEN, CDR2 SYDVKM. The CDR3 runs to 14 residues. The CDR3 loop reads CASSLGPTYYEQYF. The CDR3, as DNA: TGTGCCAGCAGTTTAGGGCCGACTTACTACGAGCAGTACTTC.

This clonotype was found many times. This rearrangement joins TRBV10-3 to TRBJ2-5, with 7 bases aligning to TRBD2. J gave up 0 bases and V 2 bases, and 6 bases lay outside the gene matches. This CDR3 has 16 residues. Per the germline V gene, CDR1 is ENHRY and CDR2 is SYGVKD. The DNA of the CDR3 is TGTGCCATCAGTGAGCTATATCGGGAGGACCAAGAGACCCAGTACTTC. It yields the protein CAISELYREDQETQYF.

This clonotype came up many times. The chain has TRBV10-3 and TRBJ2-7; a weak D match, TRBD1 (5 bases). Trimming took 6 bases from V and 3 from J, leaving 9 bases between them. The CDR3 totals 12 residues. In germline, CDR1 is ENHRY, CDR2 SYGVKD. CDR3 sequence reads: CAIRDILYEQYF. The CDR3 DNA sequence: TGTGCCATCAGGGACATTCTCTACGAGCAGTACTTC.

About this clonotype itself: One base away lies a much larger clone, so this may be a sequencing read error. This chain links TRBV28 with TRBJ2-3; TRBD1 matches at 7 bases. TRBJ1-5 matches the DNA end more closely, so the J call is doubtful. This CDR3 is 14 amino acids long. CDR1 is MDHEN, CDR2 SYDVKM, per germline. DNA for the CDR3: TGTGCCAGCATCAAAGGGACAGTTCCAGATACGCAGCATTTT. Protein: CASIKGTVPDTQHF.

This clonotype was seen many times. The genes are TRBV12-3 or TRBV12-4 and TRBJ2-7, with TRBD2 matching over 8 bases. CDR3 length: 15 amino acids. The trim removed 5 bases at V and 5 bases at J, leaving 11 bases unmatched. The CDR3 region has the DNA TGTGCCAGCAGTCGTCTCAGCGGGGGTCGCCACGAGCAGTACTTC. Amino acid sequence: CASSRLSGGRHEQYF.

The chain joins TRBV19 to TRBJ2-1, with 8 bases matching TRBD1. V shed 6 bases, J shed 6 bases, and the junction held 7 bases outside the gene matches. The CDR3 is 14 amino acids. The germline gives CDR1 LNHDA, CDR2 SQIVND (reference sequence). Written as DNA, the CDR3 is TGTGCCAGTAGCTTCTGGGACAGGAGCAATGAGCAGTTCTTC. Its protein product is CASSFWDRSNEQFF. The full variable domain, with the rest looked up from reference TRBV19 and TRBJ2-1, is DGGITQSPKYLFRKEGQNVTLSCEQNLNHDAMYWYRQDPGQGLRLIYYSQIVNDFQKGDIAEGYSVSREKKESFPLTVTSAQKNPTAFYLCASSFWDRSNEQFFGPGTRLTVL.

The V and J genes are TRBV7-9 and TRBJ2-5; D possibly corresponds to TRBD2 (6 bases). The CDR3 has 13 residues. Germline CDR1 reads SEHNR; CDR2 reads FQNEAQ (reference sequence). V was clipped by 10 bases and J by 0 bases, with 12 bases between them. This CDR3 is CATRGKYQETQYF. The CDR3 DNA reads TGTGCCACCCGGGGGAAGTACCAAGAGACCCAGTACTTC.

CDR3 sequence reads: CASRPLAGAKGSQETQYF. The CDR3 DNA reads TGTGCCAGCAGACCATTAGCGGGGGCTAAAGGATCCCAAGAGACCCAGTACTTC. The V call is TRBV6-2 or TRBV6-3, the J call TRBJ2-5; TRBD2 matches at 9 bases. CDR3 size: 18 residues. V lost 6 bases to trimming and J lost 1 base; unmatched junction nucleotides: 15. Looked up from germline, CDR1 is MNHEY and CDR2 is SVGEGT.

The chain recombines TRBV28 with TRBJ1-5, with a weak D call TRBD1 (5 bases). CDR1 and CDR2 (germline): MDHEN, SYDVKM. V was cut by 8 bases and J by 2 bases, with 7 bases left in between. This CDR3 contains 12 residues. CDR3 residues: CASDRRNQPQHF. Written as DNA, the CDR3 is TGTGCCAGCGACAGACGCAATCAGCCCCAGCATTTT.

This clonotype was counted ten times or more. This rearrangement joins TRBV27 to TRBJ2-7; 7 bases fit TRBD1. Germline V gene sequence: CDR1 MNHEY, CDR2 SMNVEV (reference sequence). V shed 6 bases and J 0 bases; nucleotides not matched to a gene: 8. The CDR3 consists of 15 residues. In DNA, the CDR3 is TGTGCCAGCAGAAATGGACAGGCTTCCTCCTACGAGCAGTACTTC. Protein sequence: CASRNGQASSYEQYF.